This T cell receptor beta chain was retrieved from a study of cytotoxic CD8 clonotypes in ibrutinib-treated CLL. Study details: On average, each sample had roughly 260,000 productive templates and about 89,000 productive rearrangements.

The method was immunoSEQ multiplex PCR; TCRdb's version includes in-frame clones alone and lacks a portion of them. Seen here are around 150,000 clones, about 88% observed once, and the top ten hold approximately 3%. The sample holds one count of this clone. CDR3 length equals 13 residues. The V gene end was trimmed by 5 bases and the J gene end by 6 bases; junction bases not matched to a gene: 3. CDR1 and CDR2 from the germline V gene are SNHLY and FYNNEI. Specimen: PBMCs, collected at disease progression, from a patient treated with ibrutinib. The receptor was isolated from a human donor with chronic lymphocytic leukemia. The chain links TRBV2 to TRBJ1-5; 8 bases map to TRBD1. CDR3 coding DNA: TGTGCCAGCAGTCGCGACAGGGGTCAGCCCCAGCATTTT. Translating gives CASSRDRGQPQHF.